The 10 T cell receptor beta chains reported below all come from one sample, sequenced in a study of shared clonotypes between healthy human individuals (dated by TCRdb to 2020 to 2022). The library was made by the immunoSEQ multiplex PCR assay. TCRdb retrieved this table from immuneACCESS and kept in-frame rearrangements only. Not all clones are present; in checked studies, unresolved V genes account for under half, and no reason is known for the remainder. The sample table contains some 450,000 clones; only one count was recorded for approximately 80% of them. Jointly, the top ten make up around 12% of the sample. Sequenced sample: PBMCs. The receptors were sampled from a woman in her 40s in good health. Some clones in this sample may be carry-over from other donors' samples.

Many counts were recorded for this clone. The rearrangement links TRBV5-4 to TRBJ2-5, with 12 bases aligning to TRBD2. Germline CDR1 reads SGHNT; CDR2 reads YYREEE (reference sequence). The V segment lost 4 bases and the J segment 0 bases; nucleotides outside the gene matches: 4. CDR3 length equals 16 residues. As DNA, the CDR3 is TGTGCCAGCAGCCGTCTAGCGGGAGGGTACCAAGAGACCCAGTACTTC. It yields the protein CASSRLAGGYQETQYF.

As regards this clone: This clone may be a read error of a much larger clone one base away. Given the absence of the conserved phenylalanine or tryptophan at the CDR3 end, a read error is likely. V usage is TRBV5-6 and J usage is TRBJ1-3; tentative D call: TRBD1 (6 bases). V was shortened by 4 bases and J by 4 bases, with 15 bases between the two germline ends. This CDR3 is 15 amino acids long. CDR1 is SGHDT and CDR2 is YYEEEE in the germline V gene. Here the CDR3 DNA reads TGTGCCAGCAGCACCCGGGACACCCTCGGAAACACCATATATTCT. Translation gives CASSTRDTLGNTIYS.

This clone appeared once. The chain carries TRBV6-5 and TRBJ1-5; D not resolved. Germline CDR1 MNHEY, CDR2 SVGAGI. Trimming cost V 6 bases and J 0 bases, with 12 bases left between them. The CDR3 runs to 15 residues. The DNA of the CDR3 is TGTGCCAGCAGGGCCCTAGGGCCTAGCAATCAGCCCCAGCATTTT. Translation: CASRALGPSNQPQHF.

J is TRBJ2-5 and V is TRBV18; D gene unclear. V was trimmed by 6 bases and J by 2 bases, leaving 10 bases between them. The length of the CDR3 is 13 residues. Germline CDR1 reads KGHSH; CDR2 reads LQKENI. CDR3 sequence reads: CASSRNAQETQYF. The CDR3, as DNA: TGTGCCAGCTCGCGAAACGCACAAGAGACCCAGTACTTC.

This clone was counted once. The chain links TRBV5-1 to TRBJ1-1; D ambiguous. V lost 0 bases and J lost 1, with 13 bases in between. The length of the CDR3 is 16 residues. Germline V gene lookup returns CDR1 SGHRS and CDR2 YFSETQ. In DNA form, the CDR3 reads TGCGCCAGCAGCTTGGGAAGCGGGCGGCAGAACACTGAAGCTTTCTTT. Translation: CASSLGSGRQNTEAFF.

The DNA for the CDR3 is TGTGCCAGCAGCACCGGCCTCTCCGCGCATGAAAAACTGTTTTTT. Its protein product is CASSTGLSAHEKLFF. The V call is TRBV21-1, the J call TRBJ1-4. TRBV21-1 is annotated as a pseudogene. The CDR3 has 15 residues.

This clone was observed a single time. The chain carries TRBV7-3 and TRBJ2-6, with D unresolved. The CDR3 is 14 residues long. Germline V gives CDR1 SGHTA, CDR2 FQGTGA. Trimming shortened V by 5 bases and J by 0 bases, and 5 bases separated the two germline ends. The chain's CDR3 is CASSPSSGANVLTF. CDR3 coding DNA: TGTGCCAGCAGCCCAAGCTCTGGGGCCAACGTCCTGACTTTC.

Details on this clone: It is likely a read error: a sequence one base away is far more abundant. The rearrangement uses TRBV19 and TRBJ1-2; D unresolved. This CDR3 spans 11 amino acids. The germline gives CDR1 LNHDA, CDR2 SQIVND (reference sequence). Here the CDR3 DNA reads TGTGCCAATAGTCGATTGTATGGCTACACCTTC. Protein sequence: CANSRLYGYTF.

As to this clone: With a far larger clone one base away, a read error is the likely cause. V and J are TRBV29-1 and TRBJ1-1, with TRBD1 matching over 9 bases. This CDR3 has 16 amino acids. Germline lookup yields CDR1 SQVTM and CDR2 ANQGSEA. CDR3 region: CSVEDRGRFVNTEALF. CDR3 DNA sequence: TGCAGCGTTGAGGACAGGGGCCGATTCGTGAACACTGAAGCTCTCTTT.

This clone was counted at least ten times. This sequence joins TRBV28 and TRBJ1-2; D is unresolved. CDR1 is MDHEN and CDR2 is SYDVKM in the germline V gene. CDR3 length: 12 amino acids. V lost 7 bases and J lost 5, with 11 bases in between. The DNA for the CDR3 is TGTGCCAGCAAGGGAACCGCTTATGGCTACACCTTC. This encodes CASKGTAYGYTF.